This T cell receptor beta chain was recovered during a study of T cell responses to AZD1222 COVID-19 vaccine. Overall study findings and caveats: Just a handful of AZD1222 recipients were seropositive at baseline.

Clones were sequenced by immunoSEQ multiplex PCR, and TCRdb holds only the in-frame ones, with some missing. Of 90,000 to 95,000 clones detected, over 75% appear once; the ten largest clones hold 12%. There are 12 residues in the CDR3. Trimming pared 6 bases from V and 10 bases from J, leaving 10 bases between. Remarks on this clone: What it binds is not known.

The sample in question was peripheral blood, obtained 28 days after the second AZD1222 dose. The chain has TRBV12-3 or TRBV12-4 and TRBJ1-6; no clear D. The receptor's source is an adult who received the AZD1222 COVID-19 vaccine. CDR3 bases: TGTGCCAGCAGCCGGGCAGGATCACCCCTCCACTTT. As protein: CASSRAGSPLHF.